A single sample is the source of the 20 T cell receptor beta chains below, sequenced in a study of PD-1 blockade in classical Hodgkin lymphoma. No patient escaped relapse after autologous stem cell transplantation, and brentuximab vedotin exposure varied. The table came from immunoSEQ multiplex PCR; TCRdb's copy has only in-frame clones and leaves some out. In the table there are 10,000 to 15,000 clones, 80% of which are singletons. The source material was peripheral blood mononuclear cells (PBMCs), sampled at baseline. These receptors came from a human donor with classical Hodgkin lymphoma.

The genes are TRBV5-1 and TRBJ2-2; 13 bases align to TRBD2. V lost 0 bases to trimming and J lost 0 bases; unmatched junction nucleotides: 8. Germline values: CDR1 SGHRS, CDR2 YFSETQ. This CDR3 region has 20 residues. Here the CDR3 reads CASSLGLAGGKNANTGELFF. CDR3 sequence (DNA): TGCGCCAGCAGCTTGGGACTAGCGGGAGGAAAGAATGCGAACACCGGGGAGCTGTTTTTT.

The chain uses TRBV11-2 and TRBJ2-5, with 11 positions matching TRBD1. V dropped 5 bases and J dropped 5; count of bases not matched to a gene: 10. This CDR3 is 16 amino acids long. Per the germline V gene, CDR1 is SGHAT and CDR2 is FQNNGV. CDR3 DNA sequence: TGTGCCAGCAGCCCAGGGGGGACAGGGGGGAGTGAGACCCAGTACTTC. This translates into CASSPGGTGGSETQYF.

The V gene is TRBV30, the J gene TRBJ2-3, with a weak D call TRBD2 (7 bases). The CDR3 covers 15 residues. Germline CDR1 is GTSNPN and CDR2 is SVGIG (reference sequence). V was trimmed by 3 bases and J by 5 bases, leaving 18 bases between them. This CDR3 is CAWRKIIGGGDTQYF. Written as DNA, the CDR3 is TGTGCCTGGAGAAAAATCATAGGGGGGGGAGATACGCAGTATTTT.

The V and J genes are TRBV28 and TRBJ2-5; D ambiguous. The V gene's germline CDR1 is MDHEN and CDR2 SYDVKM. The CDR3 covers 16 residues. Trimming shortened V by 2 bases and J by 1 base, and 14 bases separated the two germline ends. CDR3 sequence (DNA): TGTGCCAGCAGTTTAGCCCCGCCAGCCGTCCAAGAGACCCAGTACTTC. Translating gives CASSLAPPAVQETQYF.

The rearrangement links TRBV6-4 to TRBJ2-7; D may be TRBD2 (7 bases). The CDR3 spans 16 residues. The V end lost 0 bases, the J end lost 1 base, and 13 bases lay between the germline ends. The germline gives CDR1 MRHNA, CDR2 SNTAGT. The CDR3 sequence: CASSDSGRGTSYEQYF. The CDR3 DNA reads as TGTGCCAGCAGTGACTCGGGGCGGGGGACATCCTACGAGCAGTACTTC.

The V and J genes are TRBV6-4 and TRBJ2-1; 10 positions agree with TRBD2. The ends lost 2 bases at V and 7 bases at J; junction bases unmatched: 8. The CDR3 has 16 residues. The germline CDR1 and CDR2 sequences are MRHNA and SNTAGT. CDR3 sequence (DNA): TGTGCCAGCAGTGACGAGGGTCTAGCGGGGGCGAATGAGCAGTTCTTC. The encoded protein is CASSDEGLAGANEQFF.

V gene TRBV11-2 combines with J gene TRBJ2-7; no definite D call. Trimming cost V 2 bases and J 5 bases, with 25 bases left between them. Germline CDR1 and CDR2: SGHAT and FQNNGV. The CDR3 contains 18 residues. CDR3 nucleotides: TGTGCCAGCAGCTTATTTACCCCTCCTGGGCAAAGGCCTCACGAGCAGTACTTC. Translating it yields CASSLFTPPGQRPHEQYF.

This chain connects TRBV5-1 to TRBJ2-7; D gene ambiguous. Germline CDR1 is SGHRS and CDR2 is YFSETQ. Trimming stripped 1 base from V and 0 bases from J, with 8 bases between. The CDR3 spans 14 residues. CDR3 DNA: TGCGCCAGCAGCTTGCAGGCTAGCTCCTACGAGCAGTACTTC. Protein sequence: CASSLQASSYEQYF. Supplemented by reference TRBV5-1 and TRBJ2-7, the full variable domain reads KAGVTQTPRYLIKTRGQQVTLSCSPISGHRSVSWYQQTPGQGLQFLFEYFSETQRNKGNFPGRFSGRQFSNSRSEMNVSTLELGDSALYLCASSLQASSYEQYFGPGTRLTVT.

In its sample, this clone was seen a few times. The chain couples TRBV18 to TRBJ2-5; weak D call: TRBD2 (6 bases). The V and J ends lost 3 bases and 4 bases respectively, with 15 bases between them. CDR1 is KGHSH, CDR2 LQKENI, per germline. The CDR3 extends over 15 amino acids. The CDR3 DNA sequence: TGTGCCAGCTCACCCGACGGGACTTCAGGAGAGACCCAGTACTTC. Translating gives CASSPDGTSGETQYF.

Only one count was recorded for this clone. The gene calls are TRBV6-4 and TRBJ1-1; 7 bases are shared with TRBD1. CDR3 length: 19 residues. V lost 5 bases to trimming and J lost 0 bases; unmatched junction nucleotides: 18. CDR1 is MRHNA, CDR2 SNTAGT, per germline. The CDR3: CASSLKVGRGRGMNTEAFF. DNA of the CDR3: TGTGCCAGCAGTTTAAAGGTAGGGAGGGGGCGCGGGATGAACACTGAAGCTTTCTTT.

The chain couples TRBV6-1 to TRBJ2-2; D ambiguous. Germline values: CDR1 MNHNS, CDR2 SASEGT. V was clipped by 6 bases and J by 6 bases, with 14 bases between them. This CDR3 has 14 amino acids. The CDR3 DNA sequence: TGTGCCAGCAGGCCCACAGTTCTGCCCGGGGAGCTGTTTTTT. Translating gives CASRPTVLPGELFF.

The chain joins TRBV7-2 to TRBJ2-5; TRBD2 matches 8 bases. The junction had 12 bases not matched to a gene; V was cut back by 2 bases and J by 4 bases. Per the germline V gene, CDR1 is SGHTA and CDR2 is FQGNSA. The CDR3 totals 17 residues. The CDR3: CASSLRIGRAGGETQYF. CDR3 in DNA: TGTGCCAGCAGCTTAAGGATCGGGAGGGCCGGGGGAGAGACCCAGTACTTC.

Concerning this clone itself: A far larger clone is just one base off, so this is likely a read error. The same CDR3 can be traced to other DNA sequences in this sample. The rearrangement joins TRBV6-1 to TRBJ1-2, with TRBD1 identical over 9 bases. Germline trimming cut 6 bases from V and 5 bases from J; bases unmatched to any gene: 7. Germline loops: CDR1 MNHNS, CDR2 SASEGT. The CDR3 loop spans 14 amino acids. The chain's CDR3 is CASSPGTGTYGYTF. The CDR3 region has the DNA TGTGCCAGCAGCCCCGGGACAGGGACTTATGGCTACACCTTC.

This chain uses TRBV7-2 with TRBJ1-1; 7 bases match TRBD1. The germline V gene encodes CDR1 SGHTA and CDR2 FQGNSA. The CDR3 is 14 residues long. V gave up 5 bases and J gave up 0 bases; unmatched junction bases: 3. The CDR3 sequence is CASSKDRMNTEAFF. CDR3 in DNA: TGTGCCAGCAGCAAGGACAGGATGAACACTGAAGCTTTCTTT.

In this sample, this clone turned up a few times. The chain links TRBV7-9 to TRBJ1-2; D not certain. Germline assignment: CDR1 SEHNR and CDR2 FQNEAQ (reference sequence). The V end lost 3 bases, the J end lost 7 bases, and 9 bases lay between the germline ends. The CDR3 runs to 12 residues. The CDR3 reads CASSFRGGGYTF. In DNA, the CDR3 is TGTGCCAGCAGCTTTCGGGGTGGTGGCTACACCTTC.

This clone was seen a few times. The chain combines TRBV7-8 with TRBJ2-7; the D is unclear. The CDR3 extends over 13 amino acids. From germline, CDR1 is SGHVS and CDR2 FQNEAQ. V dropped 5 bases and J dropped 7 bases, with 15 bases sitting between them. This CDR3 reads CASSPGPPAEQYF. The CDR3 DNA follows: TGTGCCAGCAGCCCTGGGCCACCTGCGGAGCAGTACTTC.

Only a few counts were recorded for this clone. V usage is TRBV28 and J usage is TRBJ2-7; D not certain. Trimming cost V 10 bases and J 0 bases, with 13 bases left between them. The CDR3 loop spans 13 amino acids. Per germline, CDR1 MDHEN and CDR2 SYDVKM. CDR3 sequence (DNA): TGTGCCACCAAAAGGCACAGCTCCTACGAGCAGTACTTC. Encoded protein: CATKRHSSYEQYF.

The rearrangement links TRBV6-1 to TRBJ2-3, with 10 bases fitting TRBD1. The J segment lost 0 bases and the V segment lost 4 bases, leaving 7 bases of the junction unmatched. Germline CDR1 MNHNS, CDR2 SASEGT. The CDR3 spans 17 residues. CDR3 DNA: TGTGCCAGCAGTGTGGGGACAGGGGTTACTAGCACAGATACGCAGTATTTT. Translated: CASSVGTGVTSTDTQYF.

CDR3 coding DNA: TGTGCCAGCAGCGCTCCCGGGAGGGGCAATCAGCCCCAGCATTTT. This sequence encodes CASSAPGRGNQPQHF. This chain uses TRBV9 with TRBJ1-5; D not certain. Trimming pared 3 bases from V and 2 bases from J, leaving 12 bases between. CDR1 and CDR2 (germline): SGDLS, YYNGEE. The CDR3 spans 15 residues.

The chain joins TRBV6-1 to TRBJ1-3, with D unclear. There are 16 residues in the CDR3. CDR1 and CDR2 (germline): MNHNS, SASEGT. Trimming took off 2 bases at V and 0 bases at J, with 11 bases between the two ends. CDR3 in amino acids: CASSELRAGSGNTIYF. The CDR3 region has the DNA TGTGCCAGCAGTGAACTCCGGGCCGGCTCTGGAAACACCATATATTTT.